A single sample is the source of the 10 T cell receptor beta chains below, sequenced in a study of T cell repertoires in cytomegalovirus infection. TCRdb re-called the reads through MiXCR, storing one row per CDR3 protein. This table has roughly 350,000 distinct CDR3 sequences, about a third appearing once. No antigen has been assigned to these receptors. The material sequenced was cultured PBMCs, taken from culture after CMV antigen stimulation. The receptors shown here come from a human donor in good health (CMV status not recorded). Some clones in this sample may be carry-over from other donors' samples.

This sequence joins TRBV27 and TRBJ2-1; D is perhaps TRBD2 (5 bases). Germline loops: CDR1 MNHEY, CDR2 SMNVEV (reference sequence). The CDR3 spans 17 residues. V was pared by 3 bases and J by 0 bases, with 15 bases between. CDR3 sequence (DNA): TGTGCCAGCAGTTTCTCACGGACTGGAAGCTCCTACAATGAGCAGTTCTTC. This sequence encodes CASSFSRTGSSYNEQFF.

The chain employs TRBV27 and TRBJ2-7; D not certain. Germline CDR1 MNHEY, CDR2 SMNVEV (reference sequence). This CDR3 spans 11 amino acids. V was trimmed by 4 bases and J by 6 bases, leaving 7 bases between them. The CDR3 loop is CASSSFGEQYF. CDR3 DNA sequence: TGTGCCAGCAGTTCCTTCGGCGAGCAGTACTTC.

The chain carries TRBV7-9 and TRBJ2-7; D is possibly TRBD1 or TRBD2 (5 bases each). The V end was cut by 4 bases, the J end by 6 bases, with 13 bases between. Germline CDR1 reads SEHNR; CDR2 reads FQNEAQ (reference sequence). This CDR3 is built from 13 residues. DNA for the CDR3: TGTGCCAGCAGCTCCGGGACCGAGGGCGAGCAGTACTTC. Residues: CASSSGTEGEQYF.

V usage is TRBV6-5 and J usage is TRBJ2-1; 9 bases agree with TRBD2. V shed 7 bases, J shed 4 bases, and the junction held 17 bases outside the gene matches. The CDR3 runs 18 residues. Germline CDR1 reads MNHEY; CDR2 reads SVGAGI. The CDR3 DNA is TGTGCCAGCACCCCTTTCGCCGGGACTAGCAGAGGATACAATGAGCAGTTCTTC. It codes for CASTPFAGTSRGYNEQFF.

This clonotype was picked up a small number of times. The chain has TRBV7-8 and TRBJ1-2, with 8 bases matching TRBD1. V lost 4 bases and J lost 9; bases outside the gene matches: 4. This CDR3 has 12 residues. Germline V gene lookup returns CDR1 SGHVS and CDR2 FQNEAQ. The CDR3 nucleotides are TGTGCCAGCAGCTCGCGGACAGGGCGCTACACCTTC. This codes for CASSSRTGRYTF.

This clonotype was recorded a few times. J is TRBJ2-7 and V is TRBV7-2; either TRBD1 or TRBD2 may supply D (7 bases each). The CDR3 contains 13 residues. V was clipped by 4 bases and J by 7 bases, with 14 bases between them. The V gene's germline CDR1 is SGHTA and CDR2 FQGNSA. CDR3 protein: CASSWAGGDEQYV. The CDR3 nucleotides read TGTGCCAGCAGCTGGGCAGGGGGGGATGAGCAGTACGTC.

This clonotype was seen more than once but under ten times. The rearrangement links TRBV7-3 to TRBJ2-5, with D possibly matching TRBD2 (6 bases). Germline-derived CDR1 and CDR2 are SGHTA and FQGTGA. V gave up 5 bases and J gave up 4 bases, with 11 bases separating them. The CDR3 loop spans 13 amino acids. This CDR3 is CASSRGRLETQYF. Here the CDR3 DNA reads TGTGCCAGCAGCCGAGGGAGGCTAGAGACCCAGTACTTC.

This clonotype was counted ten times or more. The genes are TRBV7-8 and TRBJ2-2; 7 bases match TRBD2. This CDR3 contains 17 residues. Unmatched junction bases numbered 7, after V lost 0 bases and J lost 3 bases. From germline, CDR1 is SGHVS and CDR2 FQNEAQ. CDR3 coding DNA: TGTGCCAGCAGCTTAGCGTGGAGGGGAGGGTACACCGGGGAGCTGTTTTTT. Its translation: CASSLAWRGGYTGELFF. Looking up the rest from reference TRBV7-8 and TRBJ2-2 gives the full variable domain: GAGVSQSPRYKVAKRGQDVALRCDPISGHVSLFWYQQALGQGPEFLTYFQNEAQLDKSGLPSDRFFAERPEGSVSTLKIQRTQQEDSAVYLCASSLAWRGGYTGELFFGEGSRLTVL.

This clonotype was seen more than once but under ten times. Here the CDR3 DNA reads TGTGCCAGTAGCCCTGAATCCCGCTATGGCTACACCTTC. This sequence encodes CASSPESRYGYTF. V is TRBV19 and J is TRBJ1-2; D unresolved. With 6 bases removed from V and 4 bases from J, the gap between germline ends came to 12 bases. This CDR3 has 13 amino acids. Germline V gene sequence: CDR1 LNHDA, CDR2 SQIVND (reference sequence). The whole variable domain, remainder taken from reference TRBV19 and TRBJ1-2, is DGGITQSPKYLFRKEGQNVTLSCEQNLNHDAMYWYRQDPGQGLRLIYYSQIVNDFQKGDIAEGYSVSREKKESFPLTVTSAQKNPTAFYLCASSPESRYGYTFGSGTRLTVV.

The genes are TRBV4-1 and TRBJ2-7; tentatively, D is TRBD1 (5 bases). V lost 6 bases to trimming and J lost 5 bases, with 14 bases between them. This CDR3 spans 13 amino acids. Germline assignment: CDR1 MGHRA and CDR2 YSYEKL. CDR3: CASSRFAGNEQYV. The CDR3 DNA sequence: TGCGCCAGCAGTCGATTCGCAGGGAACGAGCAGTACGTC.